Included here is one T cell receptor (beta chain) sequence, with context. Some clones are missing from TCRdb's copy, which holds only in-frame ones; the method was immunoSEQ multiplex PCR. The repertoire has 170,000 or so clones, 85% to 95% of them found once; the top ten carry more than 1.4%. The data originate from a study of control samples from healthy donors and cancer patients. V was trimmed by 4 bases and J by 15 bases, leaving 16 bases between them. The CDR3 length is 12 residues. Per the germline V gene, CDR1 is SGDLS and CDR2 is YYNGEE. Sequencing was carried out using blood. The chain has TRBV9 and TRBJ1-4; possibly TRBD1 for D (6 bases). The sequence derives from a man aged 18 to 35 in good health. The CDR3 bases are TGTGCCAGCAGCACCCTGGACAGCCGATTGTTTTTT. Translation: CASSTLDSRLFF.